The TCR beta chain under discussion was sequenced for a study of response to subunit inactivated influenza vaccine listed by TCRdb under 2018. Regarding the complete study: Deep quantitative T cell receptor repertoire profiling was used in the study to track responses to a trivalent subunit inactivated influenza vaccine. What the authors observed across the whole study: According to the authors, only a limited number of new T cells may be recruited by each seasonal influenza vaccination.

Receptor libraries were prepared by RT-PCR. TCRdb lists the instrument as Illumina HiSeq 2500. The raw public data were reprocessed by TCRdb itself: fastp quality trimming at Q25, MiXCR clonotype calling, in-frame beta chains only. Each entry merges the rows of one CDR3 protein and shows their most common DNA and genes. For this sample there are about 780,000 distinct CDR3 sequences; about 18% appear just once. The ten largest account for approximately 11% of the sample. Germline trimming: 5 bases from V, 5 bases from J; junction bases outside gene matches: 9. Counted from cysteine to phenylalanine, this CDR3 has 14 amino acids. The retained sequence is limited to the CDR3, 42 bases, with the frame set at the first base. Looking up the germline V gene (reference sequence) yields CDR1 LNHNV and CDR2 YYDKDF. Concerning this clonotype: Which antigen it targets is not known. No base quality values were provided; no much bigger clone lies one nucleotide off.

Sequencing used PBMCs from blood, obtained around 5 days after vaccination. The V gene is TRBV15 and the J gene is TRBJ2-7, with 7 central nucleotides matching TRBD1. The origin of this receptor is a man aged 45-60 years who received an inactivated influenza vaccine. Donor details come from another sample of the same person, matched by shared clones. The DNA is TGTGCCACCAGCTATGACAGGGTTCGGAACGAGCAGTACTTC. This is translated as CATSYDRVRNEQYF.